This TCR beta chain originates from a study of T cell repertoires in ileal Crohn's disease. This clone was seen only once. Using immunoSEQ multiplex PCR, the repertoire was profiled, and TCRdb retains in-frame clones only, with some absent. The sample lists around 14,000 clones, about 70% occurring once. Specimen: ileal tissue. This sequence was found in an adult with Crohn's disease.

CDR3 in amino acids: CASSQLTGTNQPQHF. For the CDR3, the DNA is TGCGCCAGCAGTCAACTGACAGGGACTAATCAGCCCCAGCATTTT. This chain connects TRBV23-1 to TRBJ1-5, with 7 bases fitting TRBD1. TRBV23-1 is annotated as an ORF whose role is uncertain. The CDR3 is made up of 15 amino acids. J was trimmed by 4 bases and V by 2 bases; bases with no gene match: 5.